This T cell receptor beta chain was captured by sequencing in a study of shared clonotypes between healthy human individuals. Study at large: A donor's plate count was three for CD4 naive and three for CD4 memory; CD8 naive had two and CD8 memory one.

The CDR3 loop spans 15 amino acids. Germline V gene sequence: CDR1 SGHTA, CDR2 FQGTGA. Trimming took 3 bases from V and 2 from J; bases not matched to a gene: 2. CD45RO-negative, CCR7-positively selected cells formed the naive CD8 fraction, excluding terminally differentiated effector memory CD45RA+ cells. With respect to this clone: Its antigen remains unknown.

In the study's own analysis: Filtering differed since immunoSEQ provided only junctions, with no quality scores. Assay used: immunoSEQ multiplex PCR; TCRdb lists only in-frame clones, some missing. D and trimming come from the DNA, and the V and J calls and clone size come from that table. The sample carries about 2.2 million clones, roughly 91% recorded once. Study-wide results and limits: Clonotypes not shared had lower generation probabilities than those common to all four donors. A handful of donors shared about 4.5% of their naive CD4 clonotypes.

The J gene is TRBJ1-3, the V gene TRBV7-3, with 9 bases fitting TRBD1. This TCR was recovered from a man aged 18 to 30 in good health. Some clones in this sample may be carry-over from other donors' samples. Sequenced sample: naive CD8+ T cells from PBMCs. The CDR3 loop reads CASSLGTGTGNTIYF. CDR3 in DNA: TGTGCCAGCAGCTTGGGGACAGGGACTGGAAACACCATATATTTT.